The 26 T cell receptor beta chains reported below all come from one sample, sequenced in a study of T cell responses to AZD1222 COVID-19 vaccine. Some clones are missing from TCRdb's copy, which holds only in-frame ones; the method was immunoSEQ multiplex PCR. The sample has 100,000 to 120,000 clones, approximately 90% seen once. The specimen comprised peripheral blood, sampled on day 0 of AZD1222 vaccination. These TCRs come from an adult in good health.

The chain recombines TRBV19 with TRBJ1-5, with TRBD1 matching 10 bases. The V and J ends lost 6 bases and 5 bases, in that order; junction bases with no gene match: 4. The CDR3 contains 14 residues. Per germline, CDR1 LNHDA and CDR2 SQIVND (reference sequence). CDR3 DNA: TGTGCCAGTAGCCCTGGGACAGGGGATCAGCCCCAGCATTTT. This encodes CASSPGTGDQPQHF. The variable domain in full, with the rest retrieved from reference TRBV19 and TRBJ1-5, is DGGITQSPKYLFRKEGQNVTLSCEQNLNHDAMYWYRQDPGQGLRLIYYSQIVNDFQKGDIAEGYSVSREKKESFPLTVTSAQKNPTAFYLCASSPGTGDQPQHFGDGTRLSIL.

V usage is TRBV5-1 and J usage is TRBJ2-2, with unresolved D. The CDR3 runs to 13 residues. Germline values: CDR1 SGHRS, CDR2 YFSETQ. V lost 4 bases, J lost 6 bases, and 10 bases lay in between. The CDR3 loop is CASSLDGAGELFF. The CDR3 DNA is TGCGCCAGCAGCCTGGATGGGGCCGGGGAGCTGTTTTTT.

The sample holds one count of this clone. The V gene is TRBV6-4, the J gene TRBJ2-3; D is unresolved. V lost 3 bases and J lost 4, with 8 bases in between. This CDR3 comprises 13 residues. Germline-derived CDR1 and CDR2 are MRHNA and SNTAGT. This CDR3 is CASSDRLADTQYF. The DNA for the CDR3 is TGTGCCAGCAGTGATCGCTTAGCAGATACGCAGTATTTT.

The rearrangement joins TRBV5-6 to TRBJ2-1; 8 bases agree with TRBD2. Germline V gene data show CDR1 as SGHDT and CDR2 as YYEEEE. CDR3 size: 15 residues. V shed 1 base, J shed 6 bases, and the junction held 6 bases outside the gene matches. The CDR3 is CASSLYGGALNEQFF. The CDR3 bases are TGTGCCAGCAGCTTGTACGGGGGGGCCCTCAATGAGCAGTTCTTC. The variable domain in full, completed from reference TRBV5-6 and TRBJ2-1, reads DAGVTQSPTHLIKTRGQQVTLRCSPKSGHDTVSWYQQALGQGPQFIFQYYEEEERQRGNFPDRFSGHQFPNYSSELNVNALLLGDSALYLCASSLYGGALNEQFFGPGTRLTVL.

CDR3 region: CASSPRDRNSPLHF. CDR3 in DNA: TGTGCCAGCAGTCCCCGGGACAGAAATTCACCCCTCCACTTT. The J gene is TRBJ1-6, the V gene TRBV6-5, with 7 bases lining up with TRBD1. There are 14 residues in the CDR3. In germline, CDR1 is MNHEY, CDR2 SVGAGI. J was trimmed by 7 bases and V by 5 bases; bases with no gene match: 5.

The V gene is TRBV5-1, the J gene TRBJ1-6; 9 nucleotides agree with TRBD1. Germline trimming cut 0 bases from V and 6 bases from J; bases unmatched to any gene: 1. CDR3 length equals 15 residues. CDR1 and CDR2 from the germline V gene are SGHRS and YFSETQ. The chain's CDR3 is CASSLETGGNSPLHF. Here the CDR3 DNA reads TGCGCCAGCAGCTTGGAGACAGGGGGTAATTCACCCCTCCACTTT.

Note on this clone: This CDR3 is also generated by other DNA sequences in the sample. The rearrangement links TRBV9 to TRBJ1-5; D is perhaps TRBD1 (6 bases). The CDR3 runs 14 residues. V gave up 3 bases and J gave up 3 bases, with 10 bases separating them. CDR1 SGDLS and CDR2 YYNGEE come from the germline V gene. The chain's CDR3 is CASSADSSNQPQHF. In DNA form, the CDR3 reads TGTGCCAGCAGCGCGGACAGCTCCAATCAGCCCCAGCATTTT.

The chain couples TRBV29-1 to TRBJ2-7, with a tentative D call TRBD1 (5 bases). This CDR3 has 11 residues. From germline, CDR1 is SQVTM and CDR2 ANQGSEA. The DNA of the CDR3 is TGCAGTGCAGGGTCTGACTACGAGCAGTACTTC. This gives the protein CSAGSDYEQYF.

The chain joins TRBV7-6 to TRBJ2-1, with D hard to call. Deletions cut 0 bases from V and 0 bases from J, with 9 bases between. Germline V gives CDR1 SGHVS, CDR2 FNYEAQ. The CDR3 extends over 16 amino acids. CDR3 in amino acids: CASSLAFQDSYNEQFF. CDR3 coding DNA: TGTGCCAGCAGCTTAGCTTTCCAGGACTCCTACAATGAGCAGTTCTTC.

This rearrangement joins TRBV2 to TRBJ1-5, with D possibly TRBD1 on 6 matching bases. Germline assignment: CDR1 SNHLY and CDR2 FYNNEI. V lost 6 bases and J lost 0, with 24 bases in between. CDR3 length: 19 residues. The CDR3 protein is CASRPLGGLSGNSNQPQHF. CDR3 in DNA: TGTGCCAGCAGACCCCTCGGGGGGCTCTCCGGGAATAGCAATCAGCCCCAGCATTTT.

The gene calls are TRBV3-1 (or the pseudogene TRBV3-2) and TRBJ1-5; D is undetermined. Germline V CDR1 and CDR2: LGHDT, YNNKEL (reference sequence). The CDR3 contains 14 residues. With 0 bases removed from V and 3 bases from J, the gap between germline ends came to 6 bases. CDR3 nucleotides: TGTGCCAGCAGCCAAGATATATCCAATCAGCCCCAGCATTTT. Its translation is CASSQDISNQPQHF.

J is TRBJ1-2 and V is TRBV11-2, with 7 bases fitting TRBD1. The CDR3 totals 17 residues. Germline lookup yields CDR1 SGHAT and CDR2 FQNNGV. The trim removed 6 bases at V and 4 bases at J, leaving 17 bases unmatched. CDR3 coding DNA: TGTGCCAGCAGATTTTTCGACAGGGAAATCTTTAGCTATGGCTACACCTTC. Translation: CASRFFDREIFSYGYTF.

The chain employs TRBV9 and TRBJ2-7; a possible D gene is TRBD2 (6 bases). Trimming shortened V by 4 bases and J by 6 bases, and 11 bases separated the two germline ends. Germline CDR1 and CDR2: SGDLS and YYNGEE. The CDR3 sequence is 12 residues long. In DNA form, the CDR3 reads TGTGCCAGCAGCTCCCAGGGAGGCGAGCAGTACTTC. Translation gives CASSSQGGEQYF.

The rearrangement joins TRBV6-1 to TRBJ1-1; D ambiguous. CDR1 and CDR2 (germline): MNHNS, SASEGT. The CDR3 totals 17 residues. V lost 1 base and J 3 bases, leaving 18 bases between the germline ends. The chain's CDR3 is CASSEVHSVLGDTEAFF. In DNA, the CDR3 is TGTGCCAGCAGTGAAGTTCATAGTGTCCTTGGTGACACTGAAGCTTTCTTT.

CDR3 region: CASSLVRDGELFF. CDR3 coding DNA: TGTGCCAGCAGCTTAGTCAGAGACGGGGAGCTGTTTTTT. The chain combines TRBV11-2 with TRBJ2-2, with unresolved D. Germline CDR1 reads SGHAT; CDR2 reads FQNNGV. Trimming shortened V by 1 base and J by 7 bases, and 7 bases separated the two germline ends. This CDR3 comprises 13 residues.

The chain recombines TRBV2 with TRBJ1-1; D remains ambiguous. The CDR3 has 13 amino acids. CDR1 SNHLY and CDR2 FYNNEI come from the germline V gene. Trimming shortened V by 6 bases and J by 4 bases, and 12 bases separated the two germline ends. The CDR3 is CASRTPGRTEAFF. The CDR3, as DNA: TGTGCCAGCAGGACCCCAGGTCGCACTGAAGCTTTCTTT.

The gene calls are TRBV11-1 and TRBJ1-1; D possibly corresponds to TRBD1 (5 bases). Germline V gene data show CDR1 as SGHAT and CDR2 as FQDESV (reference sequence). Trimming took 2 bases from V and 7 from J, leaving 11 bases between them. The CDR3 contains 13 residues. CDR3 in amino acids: CASSLIGRGEAFF. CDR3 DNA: TGTGCCAGCAGCTTAATAGGAAGGGGTGAAGCTTTCTTT.

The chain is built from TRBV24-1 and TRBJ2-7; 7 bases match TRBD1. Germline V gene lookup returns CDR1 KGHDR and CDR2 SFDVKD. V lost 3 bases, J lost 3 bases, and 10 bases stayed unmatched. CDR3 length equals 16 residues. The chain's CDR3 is CATSDRGKTGNYEQYF. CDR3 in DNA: TGTGCCACCAGTGATCGGGGAAAGACAGGGAACTACGAGCAGTACTTC.

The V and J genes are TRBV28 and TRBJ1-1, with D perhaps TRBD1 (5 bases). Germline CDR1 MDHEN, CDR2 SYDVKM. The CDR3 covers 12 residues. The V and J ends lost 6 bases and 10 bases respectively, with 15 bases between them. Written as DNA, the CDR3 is TGTGCCAGCAGCCGACCGGGGGTCTTAGCTTTCTTT. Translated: CASSRPGVLAFF.

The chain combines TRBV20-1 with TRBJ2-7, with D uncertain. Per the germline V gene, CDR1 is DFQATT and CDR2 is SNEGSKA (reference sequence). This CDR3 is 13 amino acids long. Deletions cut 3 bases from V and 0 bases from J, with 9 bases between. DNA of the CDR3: TGCAGTGCTAGTCTGTCTAGCTCCTACGAGCAGTACTTC. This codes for CSASLSSSYEQYF.

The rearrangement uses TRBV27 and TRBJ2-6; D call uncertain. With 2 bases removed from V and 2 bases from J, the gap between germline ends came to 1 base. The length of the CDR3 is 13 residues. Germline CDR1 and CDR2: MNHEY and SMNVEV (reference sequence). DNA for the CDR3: TGTGCCAGCAGTTTAGCTGGGGCCAACGTCCTGACTTTC. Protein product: CASSLAGANVLTF.

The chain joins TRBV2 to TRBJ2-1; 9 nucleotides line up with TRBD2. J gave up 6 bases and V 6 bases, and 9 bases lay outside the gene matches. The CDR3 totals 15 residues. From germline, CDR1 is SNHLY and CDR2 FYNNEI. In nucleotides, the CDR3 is TGTGCCAGCAGCGGCGGGAGGGCAATGTCCAATGAGCAGTTCTTC. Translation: CASSGGRAMSNEQFF.

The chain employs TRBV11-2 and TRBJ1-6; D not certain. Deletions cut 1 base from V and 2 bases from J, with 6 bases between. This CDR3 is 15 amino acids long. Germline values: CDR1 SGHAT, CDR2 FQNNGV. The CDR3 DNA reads TGTGCCAGCAGCTTAGGGGCAGCCTATAATTCACCCCTCCACTTT. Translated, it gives CASSLGAAYNSPLHF.

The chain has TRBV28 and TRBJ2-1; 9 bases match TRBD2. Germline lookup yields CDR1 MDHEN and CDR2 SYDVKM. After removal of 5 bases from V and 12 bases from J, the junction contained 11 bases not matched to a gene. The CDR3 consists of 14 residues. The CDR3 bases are TGTGCCAGCAGTATTAGACTAGCGGAGCTGGGGCAGTTCTTC. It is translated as CASSIRLAELGQFF.

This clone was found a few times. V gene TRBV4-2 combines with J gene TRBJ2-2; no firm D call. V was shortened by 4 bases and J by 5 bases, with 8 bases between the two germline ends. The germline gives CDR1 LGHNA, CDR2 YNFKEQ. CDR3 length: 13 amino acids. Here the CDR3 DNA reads TGTGCCAGCAGCCTTACGACGACCGGGGAGCTGTTTTTT. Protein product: CASSLTTTGELFF.

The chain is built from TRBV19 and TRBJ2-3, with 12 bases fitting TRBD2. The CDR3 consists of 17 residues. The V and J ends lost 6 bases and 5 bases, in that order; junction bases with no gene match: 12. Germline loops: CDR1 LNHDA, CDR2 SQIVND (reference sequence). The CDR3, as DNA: TGTGCCAGTAGCTACTCTAGCGGGAGGGCCCGAGAAGATACGCAGTATTTT. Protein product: CASSYSSGRAREDTQYF.